Below, 6 T cell receptor beta chains from the same sample are listed, as sequenced in a study of T cell changes during pregnancy in multiple sclerosis. The method was immunoSEQ multiplex PCR; TCRdb's version includes in-frame clones alone and lacks a portion of them. The sample has about 110,000 clones; around 93% are singletons. Specimen: peripheral blood, collected after pregnancy. The receptors here all came from a female donor with multiple sclerosis, enrolled in a pregnancy study.

The V call is TRBV19, the J call TRBJ2-3; possibly TRBD2 for D (5 bases). CDR1 and CDR2 (germline): LNHDA, SQIVND (reference sequence). Trimming removed 10 bases at V and 2 bases at J, with 13 bases between. The CDR3 covers 13 residues. CDR3 sequence reads: CAISGGATDTQYF. CDR3 nucleotide sequence: TGTGCCATTTCAGGAGGAGCCACAGATACGCAGTATTTT. Full variable domain (rest looked up from reference TRBV19 and TRBJ2-3): DGGITQSPKYLFRKEGQNVTLSCEQNLNHDAMYWYRQDPGQGLRLIYYSQIVNDFQKGDIAEGYSVSREKKESFPLTVTSAQKNPTAFYLCAISGGATDTQYFGPGTRLTVL.

The chain recombines TRBV19 with TRBJ1-2; tentatively, D is TRBD1 (6 bases). Between the trimmed V and J ends, which lost 6 bases and 5 bases, there was a span of 13 bases. Germline CDR1 LNHDA, CDR2 SQIVND (reference sequence). This CDR3 spans 13 amino acids. CDR3 DNA: TGTGCCAGTAGCCCAGGGGAAGTTTATGGCTACACCTTC. As protein: CASSPGEVYGYTF.

This sequence joins TRBV12-2 and TRBJ1-3. TRBV12-2 represents a pseudogene. The CDR3 is 18 residues long. CDR3 amino acids: CASRLVFGGRSSGNTIYF. The CDR3 nucleotides are TGTGCAAGTCGCTTAGTATTCGGGGGACGGAGCTCTGGAAACACCATATATTTT.

CDR3 in amino acids: CASSQVGTEGETQYF. DNA for the CDR3: TGTGCCAGCAGCCAAGTGGGGACAGAGGGAGAGACCCAGTACTTC. This chain joins TRBV4-2 and TRBJ2-5; 7 nucleotides line up with TRBD1. CDR3 size: 15 residues. Trimming removed 1 base from V and 4 bases from J; junction bases left unmatched: 6. Per germline, CDR1 LGHNA and CDR2 YNFKEQ.

The V and J genes are TRBV7-2 and TRBJ2-6; D possibly corresponds to TRBD1 (6 bases). The CDR3 has 15 amino acids. Germline V gives CDR1 SGHTA, CDR2 FQGNSA. V gave up 5 bases and J gave up 4 bases, with 12 bases separating them. The CDR3 DNA is TGTGCCAGCAGCCCCACAGGGACCGGGGCCAACGTCCTGACTTTC. Residues: CASSPTGTGANVLTF.

The chain recombines TRBV23-1 with TRBJ1-2, with D perhaps TRBD1 (6 bases). TRBV23-1 is designated an ORF whose function remains uncertain. Trimming removed 8 bases at V and 7 bases at J, with 17 bases between. This CDR3 is 13 amino acids long. The CDR3 sequence: CASGQNRDGGYTF. In nucleotides, the CDR3 is TGCGCCAGCGGCCAAAACAGGGATGGTGGCTACACCTTC.